This paragraph reports one T cell receptor (beta chain). The antigen is unknown. This CDR3 spans 14 amino acids. The V and J ends lost 3 bases and 5 bases respectively, with 13 bases between them. Germline CDR1 is SGDLS and CDR2 is YYNGEE. This entry belongs to a study of human T cells and chemical hapten exposure. Study-wide points: The count of PT1 expanded TCRs correlated positively with patch test score. Expanded TCRs made up significantly more big CDR3 similarity clusters than controls did.

Time point denoted: patch test 1, 2 weeks after DPC sensitization. Sample treatment: therapeutic diphenylcyclopropenone sensitization with weekly scalp DPC. Using its own MiXCR run on the RACE reads, TCRdb lists one record per CDR3 protein. The table shows about 14,000 distinct CDR3 sequences, with over 15% occurring only once. The rearrangement links TRBV9 to TRBJ2-3; D not resolved. The starting material was whole blood, obtained in connection with sensitization to the hapten diphenylcyclopropenone (DPC). The clonotype comes from a woman aged 25 to 39 with alopecia areata. Some clones in this sample may be carry-over from other donors' samples. The CDR3 loop is CASSAGPRRDTQYF. In DNA, the CDR3 is TGTGCCAGCAGCGCCGGACCGAGACGAGATACGCAGTATTTT.